A single sample gave rise to the 7 T cell receptor beta chains below, sequenced in a study of response to subunit inactivated influenza vaccine (dated by TCRdb to 2017 to 2018). Libraries were built with RT-PCR. The data were produced on an Illumina HiSeq 2500. The public reads were quality trimmed at Q25 with fastp and then assembled into clones with MiXCR by TCRdb, keeping productive beta chains. Duplicate CDR3 protein sequences are folded into a single record with the most common DNA and genes. This sample holds over 800,000 distinct CDR3 sequences; 21% were observed only once. Together, the top ten hold around 9.6% of the sample. The starting material was PBMCs from blood, obtained 4 to 6 days after vaccination. The receptors come from a man between 45 and 60 years old who received an inactivated influenza vaccine. Donor details come from another sample of the same person, matched by shared clones.

This chain joins TRBV6-2 or TRBV6-3 and TRBJ2-1; the match to TRBD1 covers 7 bases. CDR1 is MNHEY, CDR2 SVGEGT, per germline. J was trimmed by 6 bases and V by 7 bases; bases with no gene match: 9. This CDR3 has 14 residues. The CDR3 reads CASTRGGSVNEQFF. The CDR3 DNA follows: TGTGCCAGCACCAGAGGGGGCTCCGTCAATGAGCAGTTCTTC.

This clonotype was recorded a few times. The DNA for the CDR3 is TGTGCCAGCAGCCGCAACAGGGGTGGTCAGCCCCAGCATTTT. Protein: CASSRNRGGQPQHF. The chain recombines TRBV6-1 with TRBJ1-5; 7 bases fit TRBD1. Germline assignment: CDR1 MNHNS and CDR2 SASEGT. V shed 6 bases, J shed 6 bases, and the junction held 8 bases outside the gene matches. The CDR3 runs to 14 residues.

The chain employs TRBV3-1 and TRBJ2-3; the match to TRBD2 covers 13 bases. The V gene end was trimmed by 5 bases and the J gene end by 3 bases; junction bases not matched to a gene: 5. CDR1 LGHDT and CDR2 YNNKEL come from the germline V gene (reference sequence). This CDR3 has 16 residues. The CDR3 loop reads CASSSTTSGRTDTQYF. As DNA, the CDR3 is TGTGCCAGCAGCTCGACGACTAGCGGGAGGACAGATACGCAGTATTTT.

V usage is TRBV7-9 and J usage is TRBJ2-5, with D maybe TRBD1 (5 bases). The CDR3 is 13 residues long. Per the germline V gene, CDR1 is SEHNR and CDR2 is FQNEAQ (reference sequence). V was trimmed by 8 bases and J by 1 base, leaving 11 bases between them. The CDR3 DNA reads as TGTGCCAGCGACGGACACATCCAAGAGACCCAGTACTTC. This sequence encodes CASDGHIQETQYF.

The J gene is TRBJ2-3, the V gene TRBV28; a weak D match, TRBD2 (6 bases). There are 16 residues in the CDR3. Between the trimmed V and J ends, which lost 5 bases and 3 bases, there was a span of 18 bases. Germline CDR1 is MDHEN and CDR2 is SYDVKM. The CDR3 nucleotides read TGTGCCAGCAGTCCCTTCGGCGGTCGGGAGACAGATACGCAGTATTTT. This sequence encodes CASSPFGGRETDTQYF.

This chain links TRBV4-1 with TRBJ1-2, with D possibly TRBD1 on 5 matching bases. CDR3 length equals 16 residues. The V end lost 0 bases, the J end lost 8 bases, and 19 bases lay between the germline ends. CDR1 and CDR2 (germline): MGHRA, YSYEKL. This chain's CDR3 is CASSQDSGAGLRGYTF. The CDR3, as DNA: TGCGCCAGCAGCCAAGATTCCGGGGCGGGCCTCCGAGGCTACACCTTC.

This clonotype was counted ten times or more. The chain is built from TRBV20-1 and TRBJ2-3; 13 positions agree with TRBD2. The V gene end was trimmed by 5 bases and the J gene end by 1 base; junction bases not matched to a gene: 3. This CDR3 spans 15 amino acids. From germline, CDR1 is DFQATT and CDR2 SNEGSKA (reference sequence). The CDR3 protein is CSASGTSGGTDTQYF. In DNA form, the CDR3 reads TGCAGTGCTTCAGGGACTAGCGGGGGCACAGATACGCAGTATTTT.